Given below is one T cell receptor beta chain in context. Its matching antigen is unknown. Some clones are missing from TCRdb's copy, which holds only in-frame ones; the method was immunoSEQ multiplex PCR. Of tens of thousands of clones listed, 94% are singletons. The data are from a study of graft-versus-host responses after intestinal transplantation. Overall study context: The recipients all started with anti-thymocyte globulin induction and then took tacrolimus and steroids for 3 to 4 years.

The CDR3 is made up of 15 amino acids. V dropped 5 bases and J dropped 3 bases, with 15 bases sitting between them. CDR1 is SEHNR, CDR2 FQNEAQ, per germline (reference sequence). Notes on the study in general: GvH clones were identified in recipient marrow, with some first appearing in ileum or blood. Declining HvG levels early post-transplant were linked to peak circulating GvH clone levels. Individuals carrying graft-donor T cell macrochimerism showed high graft-versus-host to host-versus-graft clonal ratios in allografts.

Sample: unstimulated CD4+ T cells sorted from spleen or lymph node cells, taken before transplant. This sequence joins TRBV7-9 and TRBJ2-3; the D is unclear. This clonotype originated in a human donor who was the organ donor for an intestinal transplant. CDR3: CASSPSTSITDTQYF. CDR3 DNA: TGTGCCAGCAGCCCGTCGACATCGATTACAGATACGCAGTATTTT.